This TCR beta chain was identified during a study of early T cells in non-severe SARS-CoV-2 infection. Whole-study context: Bulk RNA taken from unsorted whole blood was sequenced, leaving chains unpaired. General observations from the study: In VDJdb matching, anti-spike CD8 responses were favored while private and CD4 specificities went missing.

Regarding this clonotype: Its antigen is undetermined.

The V gene's germline CDR1 is MDHEN and CDR2 SYDVKM. The CDR3 runs to 18 residues. V lost 7 bases and J lost 3, with 28 bases in between. Individual cDNA molecules were tagged with unique molecular identifiers, the study reported. TCRdb used MiXCR to reprocess the 5' RACE reads, holding one entry per CDR3 protein. The table shows around 99,000 distinct CDR3 sequences, with over 8.5% occurring only once. The specimen sequenced was whole blood. The V call is TRBV28, the J call TRBJ2-7; TRBD1 might be the D (5 bases). This TCR came from an adult who was a healthcare worker with PCR-confirmed SARS-CoV-2 infection or an uninfected control (not recorded which). The CDR3 reads CASTQTGQGPFGDYEQYF. CDR3 sequence (DNA): TGTGCCAGCACCCAGACCGGGCAGGGCCCTTTTGGGGACTACGAGCAGTACTTC.